Listed below are T cell receptor beta chains from one sample, sequenced in a study of spatial heterogeneity in lung cancer. TCRdb passed the 5' RACE reads through MiXCR, listing each CDR3 protein once. Of 35,000 to 45,000 distinct CDR3 sequences listed, around 21% are singletons. The source was PBMCs, collected at follow-up. These receptors all come from a female donor with early-stage non-small cell lung cancer. Both conserved end residues are part of each CDR3. A D gene is named only where the DNA matches it firmly. Some rows have no size entry. The others give once, few or many, or a class for an expanded clone.

CDR3aa: CASSHPGQPQETQYF; CDR3nt: TGTGCCAGCAGTCACCCGGGACAGCCTCAAGAGACCCAGTACTTC; j_gene: TRBJ2-5; abundance: NA; d_gene: TRBD1; v_gene: TRBV5-4
CDR3aa: CASSLNGPVEQYF; CDR3nt: TGTGCCAGCAGTTTAAACGGGCCGGTCGAGCAGTACTTC; j_gene: TRBJ2-7; abundance: few; d_gene: NA; v_gene: TRBV12-3/TRBV12-4
CDR3aa: CSVGQQGYEQFF; CDR3nt: TGCAGCGTTGGCCAGCAGGGATATGAGCAGTTCTTC; j_gene: TRBJ2-1; abundance: few; d_gene: NA; v_gene: TRBV29-1
CDR3aa: CSAGGGETQYF; CDR3nt: TGCAGCGCAGGTGGAGGGGAGACCCAGTACTTC; j_gene: TRBJ2-5; abundance: NA; d_gene: NA; v_gene: TRBV29-1
CDR3aa: CASSQRGAPYNEQFF; CDR3nt: TGTGCCAGCAGCCAGCGGGGGGCCCCCTACAATGAGCAGTTCTTC; j_gene: TRBJ2-1; abundance: few; d_gene: TRBD2; v_gene: TRBV7-8
CDR3aa: CSEARAGVDNEQFF; CDR3nt: TGCAGTGAGGCGCGGGCGGGAGTTGATAATGAGCAGTTCTTC; j_gene: TRBJ2-1; abundance: many; d_gene: TRBD2; v_gene: TRBV20-1
CDR3aa: CASSLKAVANTGELFF; CDR3nt: TGCGCCAGCAGCTTAAAAGCGGTTGCGAACACCGGGGAGCTGTTTTTT; j_gene: TRBJ2-2; abundance: NA; d_gene: NA; v_gene: TRBV5-1
CDR3aa: CASSIAGFDEQFF; CDR3nt: TGTGCCAGTAGTATAGCAGGGTTCGATGAGCAGTTCTTC; j_gene: TRBJ2-1; abundance: NA; d_gene: NA; v_gene: TRBV19
CDR3aa: CAISERRLEETQYF; CDR3nt: TGTGCCATCAGCGAGAGACGGCTGGAGGAGACCCAGTACTTC; j_gene: TRBJ2-5; abundance: many; d_gene: NA; v_gene: TRBV10-3
CDR3aa: CASSDIGADTQYF; CDR3nt: TGTGCCAGCTCGGACATAGGGGCAGATACGCAGTATTTT; j_gene: TRBJ2-3; abundance: few; d_gene: NA; v_gene: TRBV11-1
CDR3aa: CASSLAPGASLETQYF; CDR3nt: TGCGCCAGCAGCTTGGCCCCGGGAGCATCTTTAGAGACCCAGTACTTC; j_gene: TRBJ2-5; abundance: few; d_gene: NA; v_gene: TRBV5-1
CDR3aa: CASSSPGKPTEAFF; CDR3nt: TGTGCCAGCAGCTCGCCGGGAAAACCCACTGAAGCTTTCTTT; j_gene: TRBJ1-1; abundance: many; d_gene: NA; v_gene: TRBV11-3
CDR3aa: CASSVSYRVYGELFF; CDR3nt: TGTGCCAGTAGCGTTTCGTACAGGGTGTACGGGGAGCTGTTTTTT; j_gene: TRBJ2-2; abundance: NA; d_gene: NA; v_gene: TRBV19
CDR3aa: CASSQVPNTQYF; CDR3nt: TGTGCCAGCAGCCAAGTCCCTAATACGCAGTATTTT; j_gene: TRBJ2-3; abundance: NA; d_gene: NA; v_gene: TRBV3-1
CDR3aa: CASGPDGSSGNTIYF; CDR3nt: TGTGCTAGTGGACCCGACGGCAGCTCTGGAAACACCATATATTTT; j_gene: TRBJ1-3; abundance: many; d_gene: NA; v_gene: TRBV12-5
CDR3aa: CSVSGTGGTDTQYF; CDR3nt: TGCAGCGTCTCCGGGACAGGGGGGACAGATACGCAGTATTTT; j_gene: TRBJ2-3; abundance: NA; d_gene: TRBD1; v_gene: TRBV29-1
CDR3aa: CSARWQLNTEAFF; CDR3nt: TGCAGTGCTAGGTGGCAGTTGAACACTGAAGCTTTCTTT; j_gene: TRBJ1-1; abundance: many; d_gene: NA; v_gene: TRBV20-1
CDR3aa: CASSSRALNTEAFF; CDR3nt: TGCGCCAGCAGTTCTAGGGCCTTGAACACTGAAGCTTTCTTT; j_gene: TRBJ1-1; abundance: NA; d_gene: NA; v_gene: TRBV4-1
CDR3aa: CASSSPPRATSGRARRPYEQYF; CDR3nt: TGTGCCAGCAGCTCGCCCCCCCGGGCCACTAGCGGGAGGGCCAGGCGCCCATACGAGCAGTACTTC; j_gene: TRBJ2-7; abundance: NA; d_gene: TRBD2; v_gene: TRBV7-2
CDR3aa: CASSPGQGAGANVLTF; CDR3nt: TGTGCCAGCAGTCCCGGACAGGGGGCTGGGGCCAACGTCCTGACTTTC; j_gene: TRBJ2-6; abundance: many; d_gene: TRBD1; v_gene: TRBV6-5
CDR3aa: CSAEWVAGALSYEQYF; CDR3nt: TGCAGTGCCGAATGGGTAGCGGGAGCCCTTTCCTACGAGCAGTACTTC; j_gene: TRBJ2-7; abundance: many; d_gene: TRBD2; v_gene: TRBV20-1
CDR3aa: CASSQGPQSYEQYF; CDR3nt: TGTGCCAGCAGCCAAGGACCCCAAAGTTACGAGCAGTACTTC; j_gene: TRBJ2-7; abundance: few; d_gene: NA; v_gene: TRBV3-1
CDR3aa: CATRLGFLNTEAFF; CDR3nt: TGTGCCACGCGATTGGGGTTCCTGAACACTGAAGCTTTCTTT; j_gene: TRBJ1-1; abundance: NA; d_gene: NA; v_gene: TRBV10-3
CDR3aa: CASSLSRSGTQYF; CDR3nt: TGTGCCAGCAGCTTAAGCAGGTCCGGCACGCAGTATTTT; j_gene: TRBJ2-3; abundance: NA; d_gene: NA; v_gene: TRBV7-2
CDR3aa: CASSEVWGGTDTQYF; CDR3nt: TGTGCCAGCAGTGAAGTTTGGGGGGGCACAGATACGCAGTATTTT; j_gene: TRBJ2-3; abundance: NA; d_gene: NA; v_gene: TRBV6-1
CDR3aa: CASVSGTGFPQETQYF; CDR3nt: TGTGCCAGTGTGTCCGGGACAGGGTTCCCCCAAGAGACCCAGTACTTC; j_gene: TRBJ2-5; abundance: few; d_gene: TRBD1; v_gene: TRBV19
CDR3aa: CASSIIQRRGSNTGELFF; CDR3nt: TGTGCCAGTAGTATTATTCAGCGGAGGGGCTCGAACACCGGGGAGCTGTTTTTT; j_gene: TRBJ2-2; abundance: NA; d_gene: NA; v_gene: TRBV19
CDR3aa: CASSTESSYNEQFF; CDR3nt: TGTGCCAGCAGCACCGAGAGCTCCTACAATGAGCAGTTCTTC; j_gene: TRBJ2-1; abundance: many; d_gene: NA; v_gene: TRBV7-9
CDR3aa: CASSPPSGGTYEQYF; CDR3nt: TGTGCCAGCTCACCACCGTCGGGAGGGACCTACGAGCAGTACTTC; j_gene: TRBJ2-7; abundance: NA; d_gene: TRBD2; v_gene: TRBV18
CDR3aa: CASSGRLAEETQYF; CDR3nt: TGTGCCAGTAGCGGACGACTAGCGGAAGAGACCCAGTACTTC; j_gene: TRBJ2-5; abundance: NA; d_gene: TRBD2; v_gene: TRBV12-3/TRBV12-4
CDR3aa: CASSPLSGDTYEQYF; CDR3nt: TGTGCCAGCAGCCCCCTTTCAGGGGACACCTACGAGCAGTACTTC; j_gene: TRBJ2-7; abundance: few; d_gene: NA; v_gene: TRBV9
CDR3aa: CASRASGYTDTQYF; CDR3nt: TGTGCCAGCAGGGCTAGCGGCTACACAGATACGCAGTATTTT; j_gene: TRBJ2-3; abundance: many; d_gene: TRBD2; v_gene: TRBV6-2/TRBV6-3
CDR3aa: CASALGLAYTDTQYF; CDR3nt: TGTGCTAGTGCCCTCGGGCTAGCCTACACAGATACGCAGTATTTT; j_gene: TRBJ2-3; abundance: NA; d_gene: NA; v_gene: TRBV12-5
CDR3aa: CASSGAGGLLRIYNEQFF; CDR3nt: TGTGCCAGCAGCGGAGCGGGGGGACTTTTAAGGATCTACAATGAGCAGTTCTTC; j_gene: TRBJ2-1; abundance: many; d_gene: TRBD2; v_gene: TRBV7-2
CDR3aa: CASSFLSGVNTEAFF; CDR3nt: TGTGCCAGCAGCTTTTTATCGGGTGTGAACACTGAAGCTTTCTTT; j_gene: TRBJ1-1; abundance: few; d_gene: NA; v_gene: TRBV7-3
CDR3aa: CASSTGRTANYGYTF; CDR3nt: TGTGCCAGTAGTACGGGCAGGACCGCTAACTATGGCTACACCTTC; j_gene: TRBJ1-2; abundance: NA; d_gene: NA; v_gene: TRBV19
CDR3aa: CATSAEGADTQYF; CDR3nt: TGTGCCACCAGTGCTGAGGGGGCGGACACGCAGTATTTT; j_gene: TRBJ2-3; abundance: few; d_gene: TRBD1; v_gene: TRBV24-1
CDR3aa: CASSSSGEQFF; CDR3nt: TGTGCCAGCAGCTCCTCGGGTGAGCAGTTCTTC; j_gene: TRBJ2-1; abundance: NA; d_gene: NA; v_gene: TRBV7-9
CDR3aa: CASSGFGTGHGYTF; CDR3nt: TGTGCCAGCAGCGGGTTCGGGACAGGTCATGGCTACACCTTC; j_gene: TRBJ1-2; abundance: NA; d_gene: TRBD1; v_gene: TRBV5-4